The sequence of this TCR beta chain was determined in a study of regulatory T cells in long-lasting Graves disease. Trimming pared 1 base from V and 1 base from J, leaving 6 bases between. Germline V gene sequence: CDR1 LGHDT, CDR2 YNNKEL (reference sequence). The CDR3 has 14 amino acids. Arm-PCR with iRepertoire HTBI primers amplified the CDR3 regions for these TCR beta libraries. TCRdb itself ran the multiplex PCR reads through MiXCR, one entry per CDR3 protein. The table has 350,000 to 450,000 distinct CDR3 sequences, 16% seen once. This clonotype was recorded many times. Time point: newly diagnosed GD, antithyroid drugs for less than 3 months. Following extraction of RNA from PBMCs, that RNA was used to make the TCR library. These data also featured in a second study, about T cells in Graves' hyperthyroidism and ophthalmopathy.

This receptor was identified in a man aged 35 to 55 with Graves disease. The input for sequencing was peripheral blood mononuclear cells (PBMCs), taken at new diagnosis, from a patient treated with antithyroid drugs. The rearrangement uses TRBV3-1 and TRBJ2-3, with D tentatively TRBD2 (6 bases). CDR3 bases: TGTGCCAGCAGCCAAGCGGGGGGCACAGATACGCAGTATTTT. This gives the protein CASSQAGGTDTQYF.